The rows below give T cell receptor beta chains drawn from one sample of a study of graft-versus-host responses after intestinal transplantation. Produced via immunoSEQ multiplex PCR; TCRdb's table is partial and in-frame only. In the table there are around 25,000 clones, roughly 95% of which are singletons. This material consisted of PBMCs, taken 156 days after intestinal transplant. The receptors shown here come from a human patient who received an intestinal transplant, so some T cells may come from the graft donor. Each CDR3 is given with its conserved first and last residue. A D gene is named only where the DNA matches it firmly. Not all rows give a size; the values are once, few, many and, for expanded clones, a class.

>15|NA|TRBV6-5|NA|TRBJ2-5
TGTGCCAGCAGTTACATGTCGGGAGGGGGCGAGACCCAGTACTTC
CASSYMSGGGETQYF
>13|once|TRBV27|NA|TRBJ2-4
TGTGCCACCACTCTAGCAGGGTCGAACATTCAGTACTTC
CATTLAGSNIQYF
>14|once|TRBV18|TRBD1|TRBJ2-7
TGTGCCAGCTCTCCATGGGACAGGGCTTACGAGCAGTACTTC
CASSPWDRAYEQYF
>17|NA|TRBV19|TRBD1|TRBJ1-4
TGTGCCAGCTACTACGACAGGGCCGGTGCGACTAATGAAAAACTGTTTTTT
CASYYDRAGATNEKLFF
>15|NA|TRBV6-1|NA|TRBJ2-1
TGTGCCAGCAGTGAGAGCCCGGACGGGTACAATGAGCAGTTCTTC
CASSESPDGYNEQFF
>14|NA|TRBV28|TRBD2|TRBJ2-1
TGTGCCAGCGGTCTTAGCGGGAGCAGGAATGAGCAGTTCTTC
CASGLSGSRNEQFF
>12|NA|TRBV5-4|NA|TRBJ1-2
TGTGCCAGCAGCCAACAGACAGATGGCTACACCTTC
CASSQQTDGYTF
>14|NA|TRBV7-9|TRBD1|TRBJ1-2
TGTGCCAGCAGCTTAGTGTTAACAGGGGATGGCTACACCTTC
CASSLVLTGDGYTF
>14|NA|TRBV23-1|NA|TRBJ1-5
TGCGCCAGCAGTCAAGGGGGGGGGCATCAGCCCCAGCATTTT
CASSQGGGHQPQHF
>13|NA|TRBV13|NA|TRBJ2-2
TGTGCCAGCAGCTCCATCGGCACCGGGGAGCTGTTTTTT
CASSSIGTGELFF
>13|NA|TRBV27|TRBD1|TRBJ1-2
TGTGCCAGCAGTCTCGGACAGGGGTATGGCTACACCTTC
CASSLGQGYGYTF
>16|NA|TRBV29-1|NA|TRBJ1-2
TGCAGCGTTGATACAGCGCCTCGTCAGAAGACCTATGGCTACACCTTC
CSVDTAPRQKTYGYTF
>14|NA|TRBV2|TRBD1|TRBJ1-5
TGTGCCAGCAGTTACTCGACAGGGGATCAGCCCCAGCATTTT
CASSYSTGDQPQHF
>15|NA|TRBV5-6|TRBD1|TRBJ1-2
TGTGCCAGCAGCAATATAACAGGGGGCGCCCGGGGCTACACCTTC
CASSNITGGARGYTF
>13|once|TRBV5-1|NA|TRBJ2-7
TGCGCCAGCAGCTTGGAGGGATCTTACGAGCAGTACTTC
CASSLEGSYEQYF
>16|NA|TRBV4-3|NA|TRBJ2-3
TGCGCCAGCAGCCAAGGGACCCCTCTCCGAACAGATACGCAGTATTTT
CASSQGTPLRTDTQYF
>15|NA|TRBV9|NA|TRBJ2-3
TGTGCCAGCAGCGTAGACGCTAGCGGCACAGATACGCAGTATTTT
CASSVDASGTDTQYF
>15|NA|TRBV7-2|NA|TRBJ1-6
TGTGCCAGCAGCACCATCAACAGAGGGGATTCACCCCTCCACTTT
CASSTINRGDSPLHF
>11|NA|TRBV6-4|NA|TRBJ1-5
TGTGCCAGCCTTACCAATCAGCCCCAGCATTTT
CASLTNQPQHF
>12|NA|TRBV28|NA|TRBJ1-1
TGTGCCAGCGCAGGGGTTAACACTGAAGCTTTCTTT
CASAGVNTEAFF
>14|NA|TRBV14|NA|TRBJ2-2
TGTGCCAGCAGCCAAGACCTAACCACCGGGGAGCTGTTTTTT
CASSQDLTTGELFF
>14|NA|TRBV19|NA|TRBJ2-7
TGTGCCAGTAGGAGGACAGAAGAAGCCTACGAGCAGTACTTC
CASRRTEEAYEQYF
>15|NA|TRBV4-1|NA|TRBJ1-4
TGCGCCAGCAGCCAAGAGACCGCAACTAATGAAAAACTGTTTTTT
CASSQETATNEKLFF
>13|NA|TRBV30|NA|TRBJ1-1
TGTGCCTGGAGGCCGGGACCGTACACTGAAGCTTTCTTT
CAWRPGPYTEAFF
>16|NA|TRBV5-1|TRBD2|TRBJ2-5
TGCGCCAGCAGACCGGCAGCAAGCGGGGGGCAAGAGACCCAGTACTTC
CASRPAASGGQETQYF
>12|NA|TRBV5-6|NA|TRBJ1-1
TGTGCCAGCAGCTTGGGTAGCCTGGAAGCTTTCTTT
CASSLGSLEAFF